This note documents a single TCR beta chain sequence. Its antigen is unknown. The germline CDR1 and CDR2 sequences are KGHSH and LQKENI. This CDR3 contains 13 residues. Trimming pared 3 bases from V and 3 bases from J, leaving 9 bases between. Built from TCR beta cDNA, the libraries had unique molecular identifiers in them. TCRdb ran MiXCR on the PCR reads and lists one entry per CDR3 protein. The sample lists more than 500,000 distinct CDR3 sequences, 34% seen once, with around 6.1% in the top ten. These data are taken from a study of post-analysis software for immune sequencing data. General observations from the study: Compared with controls, patients had more of about 5 TRBV segments, including TRBV5-6, TRBV5-1 and TRBV20-1.

The chain couples TRBV18 to TRBJ2-7; weak D call: TRBD2 (6 bases). The specimen was blood. This clonotype was sampled from a girl between 2 and 17 years old with multiple sclerosis. CDR3 DNA sequence: TGTGCCAGCTCACCGAGACTAGACTACGAGCAGTACTTC. Translation gives CASSPRLDYEQYF.